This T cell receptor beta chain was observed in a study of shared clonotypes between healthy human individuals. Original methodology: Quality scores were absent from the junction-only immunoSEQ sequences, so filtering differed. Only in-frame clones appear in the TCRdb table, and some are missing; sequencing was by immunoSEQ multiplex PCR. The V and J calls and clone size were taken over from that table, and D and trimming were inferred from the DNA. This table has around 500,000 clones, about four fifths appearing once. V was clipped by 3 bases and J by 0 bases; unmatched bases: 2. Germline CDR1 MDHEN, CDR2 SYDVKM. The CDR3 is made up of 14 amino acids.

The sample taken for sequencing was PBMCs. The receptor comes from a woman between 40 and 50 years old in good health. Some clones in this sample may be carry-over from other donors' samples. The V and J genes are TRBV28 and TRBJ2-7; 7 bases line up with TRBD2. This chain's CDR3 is CASSLAGDSYEQYF. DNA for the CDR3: TGTGCCAGCAGTTTGGCGGGGGACTCCTACGAGCAGTACTTC.